This T cell receptor (beta chain) was profiled in a study of T cell repertoires in cytomegalovirus infection. Study overall: Both CMV infection and a matching HLA type were indicated by public TCR beta signatures. Study findings and constraints: Dominating the ex vivo response were HLA-C-restricted CMV-specific TCR beta clonotypes.

Each CDR3 protein gets one entry after TCRdb re-called the reads with MiXCR. Altogether about 500,000 distinct CDR3 sequences are present, about 33% being singletons, with the ten largest covering 15% to 20%. The ends were cut back, 4 bases at V and 4 bases at J, with 16 bases in the middle. The CDR3 runs to 15 residues. Per the germline V gene, CDR1 is SGHDN and CDR2 is FVKESK. This clonotype was counted ten times or more. Its antigen is unidentified. This sequence joins TRBV14 and TRBJ1-2, with D tentatively TRBD1 (5 bases). Sequences were derived from cultured PBMCs, sampled from culture after CMV antigen stimulation. This TCR came from a human donor in good health (CMV status not recorded). Some clones in this sample may be carry-over from other donors' samples. CDR3 sequence (DNA): TGTGCCAGCAGCCTGACTGGCAGGGAGATCTATGGCTACACCTTC. Amino acids: CASSLTGREIYGYTF. Supplemented by reference TRBV14 and TRBJ1-2, the full variable domain reads EAGVTQFPSHSVIEKGQTVTLRCDPISGHDNLYWYRRVMGKEIKFLLHFVKESKQDESGMPNNRFLAERTGGTYSTLKVQPAELEDSGVYFCASSLTGREIYGYTFGSGTRLTVV.